This TCR beta chain was documented in a study of lymphopenia after photon versus proton radiotherapy. Sequenced by immunoSEQ multiplex PCR; TCRdb stores in-frame clones only, minus some. The sample shows 15,000 to 20,000 clones, roughly nine tenths of them seen only once. Note on this clone: Its antigen is as yet unknown.

Study-wide points: Authors raise, but do not show, better survival with proton therapy. After the lymphocyte nadir, photon-treated repertoires showed oligoclonal expansion, especially of CD8+ Temra cells. Photon-treated patients lost naive T cells and TCR diversity; proton-treated stayed stable.

Sample: peripheral blood, taken from a patient treated with proton-based radiotherapy. The TCR originated in a man aged 70 or older with pancreatic cancer.

The CDR3 region has the DNA TGTGCCAGCAGCAAACGGGGTTGGGGGAGGACTGAAGCTTTCTTT. Translating it yields CASSKRGWGRTEAFF. The chain joins TRBV21-1 to TRBJ1-1. TRBV21-1 is a pseudogene locus. The CDR3 loop spans 15 amino acids.